Described below is a single T cell receptor (beta chain) sequence and its context. Its specificity is not known. This table comes from immunoSEQ multiplex PCR, and its TCRdb copy is limited to in-frame clones, with some not included. The data show 40,000 to 65,000 clones, with 80% to 85% seen just once and about a sixth held by the top ten. The record originates from a study of T cells in localized non-small cell lung cancer. Study-wide findings and caveats: The tumor had only one region sequenced, so heterogeneity remains possible. Appearances in adjacent lung were noted for a median 57 of the top 100 tumor clones. Compared with tumor, uninvolved adjacent lung displayed greater T cell clonality, ranking highest overall. An association was observed between higher blood T cell density and longer overall survival.

The CDR3 is 18 residues long. Germline values: CDR1 LGHNA, CDR2 YNFKEQ. V was pared by 0 bases and J by 7 bases, with 8 bases of the junction left unmatched. The chain employs TRBV4-2 and TRBJ2-1; 14 nucleotides match TRBD2. The clonotype originates from a man between 40 and 75 years old with stage III lung adenocarcinoma. Sequencing was performed on peripheral blood mononuclear cells, taken before any cancer treatment. In nucleotides, the CDR3 is TGTGCCAGCAGCCAAGATCTTTTCGGGACTAGCGGGAGAAATGAGCAGTTCTTC. This codes for CASSQDLFGTSGRNEQFF.